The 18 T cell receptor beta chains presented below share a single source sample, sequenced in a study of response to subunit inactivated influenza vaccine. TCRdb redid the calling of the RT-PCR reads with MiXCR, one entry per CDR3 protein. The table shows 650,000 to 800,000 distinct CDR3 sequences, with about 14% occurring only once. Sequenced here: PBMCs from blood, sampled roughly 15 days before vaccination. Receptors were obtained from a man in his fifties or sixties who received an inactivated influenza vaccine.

The CDR3 reads CASSLDTNVQYF. In DNA, the CDR3 is TGTGCCAGCAGCTTGGACACCAATGTGCAGTACTTC. The chain joins TRBV5-4 to TRBJ2-7; D remains unclear. The V end was cut by 0 bases, the J end by 9 bases, with 10 bases between. This CDR3 spans 12 amino acids. Germline V gene lookup returns CDR1 SGHNT and CDR2 YYREEE (reference sequence).

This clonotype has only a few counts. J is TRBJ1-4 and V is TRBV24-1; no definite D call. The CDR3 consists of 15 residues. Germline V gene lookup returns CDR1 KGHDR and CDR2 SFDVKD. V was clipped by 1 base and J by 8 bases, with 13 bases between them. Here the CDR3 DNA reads TGTGCCACCAGTGATTTACGGGAGGAGCGGGAAAAACTGTTTTTT. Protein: CATSDLREEREKLFF.

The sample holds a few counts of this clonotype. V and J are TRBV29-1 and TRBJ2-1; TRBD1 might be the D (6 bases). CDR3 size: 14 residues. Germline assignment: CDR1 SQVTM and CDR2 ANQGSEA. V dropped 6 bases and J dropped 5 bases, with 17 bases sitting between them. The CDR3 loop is CSVSRDTGHNEQFF. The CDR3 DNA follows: TGCAGCGTCTCCCGGGATACAGGGCACAATGAGCAGTTCTTC.

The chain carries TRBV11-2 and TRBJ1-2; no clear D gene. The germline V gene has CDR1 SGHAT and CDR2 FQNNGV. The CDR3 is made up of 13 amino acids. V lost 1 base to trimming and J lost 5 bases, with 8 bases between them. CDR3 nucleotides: TGTGCCAGCAGCTTAGCAAGCCAGTATGGCTACACCTTC. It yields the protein CASSLASQYGYTF.

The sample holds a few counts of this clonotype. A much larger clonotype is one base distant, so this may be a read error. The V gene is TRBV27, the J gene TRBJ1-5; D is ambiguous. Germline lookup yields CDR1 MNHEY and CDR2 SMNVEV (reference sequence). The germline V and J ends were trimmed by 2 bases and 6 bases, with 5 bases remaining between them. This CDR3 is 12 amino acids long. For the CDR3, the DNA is TGTGCCAGCAGTTTAATGGGTCAGCCCCAGCATTTT. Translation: CASSLMGQPQHF.

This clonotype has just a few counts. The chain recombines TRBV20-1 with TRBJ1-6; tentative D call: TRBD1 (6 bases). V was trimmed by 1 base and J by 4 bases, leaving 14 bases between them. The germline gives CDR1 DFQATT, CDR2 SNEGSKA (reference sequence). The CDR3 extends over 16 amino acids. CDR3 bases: TGCAGTGCTAGAGTTTCCGGGACACCATATAATTCACCCCTCCACTTT. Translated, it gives CSARVSGTPYNSPLHF.

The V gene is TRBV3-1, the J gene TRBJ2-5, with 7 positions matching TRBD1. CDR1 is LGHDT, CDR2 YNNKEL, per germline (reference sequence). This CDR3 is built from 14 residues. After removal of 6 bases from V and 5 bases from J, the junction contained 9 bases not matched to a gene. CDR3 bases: TGTGCCAGCAGTAGGGGGCCCACTAGGGAGACCCAGTACTTC. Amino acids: CASSRGPTRETQYF.

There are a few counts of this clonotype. The CDR3 DNA is TGCGCCAGCAGCGAAAGACTCGGCAATCAGCCCCAGCATTTT. Amino acids: CASSERLGNQPQHF. The gene calls are TRBV10-2 and TRBJ1-5; D gene unclear. The CDR3 runs to 14 residues. The germline CDR1 and CDR2 sequences are WSHSY and SAAADI. Trimming took 6 bases from V and 2 from J, leaving 11 bases between them.

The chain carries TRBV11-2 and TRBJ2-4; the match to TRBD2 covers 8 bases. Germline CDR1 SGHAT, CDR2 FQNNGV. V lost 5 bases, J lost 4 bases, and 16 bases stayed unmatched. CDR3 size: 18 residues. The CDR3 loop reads CASSIPMRGASRKNIQYF. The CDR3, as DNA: TGTGCCAGCAGCATCCCGATGCGGGGGGCGAGTCGGAAAAACATTCAGTACTTC.

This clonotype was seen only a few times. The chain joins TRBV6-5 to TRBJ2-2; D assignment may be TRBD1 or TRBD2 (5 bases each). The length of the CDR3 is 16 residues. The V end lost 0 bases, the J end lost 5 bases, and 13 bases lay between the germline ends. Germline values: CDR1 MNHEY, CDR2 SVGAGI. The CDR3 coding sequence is TGTGCCAGCAGTTACTCGATGAGGGGCCGGACCGGGGAGCTGTTTTTT. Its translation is CASSYSMRGRTGELFF.

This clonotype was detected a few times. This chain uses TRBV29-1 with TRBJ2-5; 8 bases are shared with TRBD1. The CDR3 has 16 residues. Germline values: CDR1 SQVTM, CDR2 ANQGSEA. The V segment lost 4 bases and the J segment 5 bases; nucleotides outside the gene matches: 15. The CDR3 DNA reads TGCAGCGTTGGAGTGTTGGCAGGGGGCGTGAGGGAGACCCAGTACTTC. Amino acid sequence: CSVGVLAGGVRETQYF.

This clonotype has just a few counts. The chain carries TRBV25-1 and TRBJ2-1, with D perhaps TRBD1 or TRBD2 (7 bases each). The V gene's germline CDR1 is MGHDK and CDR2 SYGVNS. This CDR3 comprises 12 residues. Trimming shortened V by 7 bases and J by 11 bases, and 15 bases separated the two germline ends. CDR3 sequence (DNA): TGTGCCAGCAACGGGGAGGGACAGAAGCAGTTCTTC. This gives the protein CASNGEGQKQFF.

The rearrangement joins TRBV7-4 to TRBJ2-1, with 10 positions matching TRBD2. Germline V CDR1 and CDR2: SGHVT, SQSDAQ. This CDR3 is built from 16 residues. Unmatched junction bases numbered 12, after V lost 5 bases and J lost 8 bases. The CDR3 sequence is CASSTRSSGSFYEQFF. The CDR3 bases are TGTGCCAGCAGCACTAGATCTAGCGGGAGTTTCTATGAGCAGTTCTTC.

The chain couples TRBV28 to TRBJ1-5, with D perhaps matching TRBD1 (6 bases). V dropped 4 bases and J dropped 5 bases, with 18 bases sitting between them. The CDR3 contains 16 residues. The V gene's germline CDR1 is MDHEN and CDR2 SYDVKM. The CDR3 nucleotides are TGTGCCAGCAGTTCACGGACAGACGGATTTCATCAGCCCCAGCATTTT. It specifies CASSSRTDGFHQPQHF.

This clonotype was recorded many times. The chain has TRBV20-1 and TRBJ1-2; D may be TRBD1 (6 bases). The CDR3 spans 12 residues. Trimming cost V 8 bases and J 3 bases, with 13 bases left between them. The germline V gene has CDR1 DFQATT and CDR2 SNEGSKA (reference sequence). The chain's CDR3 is CSSDREDYGYTF. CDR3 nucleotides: TGCAGTTCGGACAGAGAAGACTATGGCTACACCTTC.

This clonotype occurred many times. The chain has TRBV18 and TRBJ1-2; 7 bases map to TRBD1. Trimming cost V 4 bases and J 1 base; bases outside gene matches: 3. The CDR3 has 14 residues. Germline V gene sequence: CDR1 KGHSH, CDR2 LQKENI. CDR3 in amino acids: CASSQGQSNYGYTF. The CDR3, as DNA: TGTGCCAGCTCACAGGGACAGAGTAACTATGGCTACACCTTC.

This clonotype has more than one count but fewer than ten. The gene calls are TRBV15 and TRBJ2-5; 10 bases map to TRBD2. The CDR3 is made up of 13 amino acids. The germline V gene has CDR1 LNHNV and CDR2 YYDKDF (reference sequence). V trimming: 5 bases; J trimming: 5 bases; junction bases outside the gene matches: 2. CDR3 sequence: CATSGTSEETQYF. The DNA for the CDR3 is TGTGCCACCAGCGGGACTAGCGAGGAGACCCAGTACTTC.

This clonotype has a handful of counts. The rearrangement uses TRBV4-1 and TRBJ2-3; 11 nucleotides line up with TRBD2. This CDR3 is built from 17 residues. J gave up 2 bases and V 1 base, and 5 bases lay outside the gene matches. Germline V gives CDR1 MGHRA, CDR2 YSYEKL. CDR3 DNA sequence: TGCGCCAGCAGCCAAGTACTAGCGGGGGTTAACACAGATACGCAGTATTTT. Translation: CASSQVLAGVNTDTQYF.